What follows are 2 T cell receptor beta chains derived from one specimen sequenced in a study of T-cell reconstitution after alpha-beta-depleted transplantation in children. Preparing the TCRbeta library involved the use of unique molecular identifiers. TCRdb analysed the PCR reads with MiXCR anew, one entry per CDR3 protein. The sample holds some 600,000 distinct CDR3 sequences, 10% to 15% seen once. The specimen was PBMCs, mostly from graft donor cells, collected 360 days after TCRalphabeta/CD19-depleted stem cell transplant. The source of these receptors is a male patient younger than 18 who had a stem cell transplant for acute myeloid leukemia, so the T cells may come from the graft donor.

This clonotype occurred a few times. V gene TRBV5-1 combines with J gene TRBJ2-4; no clear D. Germline V CDR1 and CDR2: SGHRS, YFSETQ. The CDR3 has 18 amino acids. V lost 1 base and J lost 0, with 17 bases in between. The DNA of the CDR3 is TGCGCCAGCAGCTTGCCCGGAGTTTTCTCCCCAGCCAAAAACATTCAGTACTTC. Protein product: CASSLPGVFSPAKNIQYF.

This clonotype showed up just a few times. V is TRBV7-9 and J is TRBJ2-7, with TRBD2 matching over 7 bases. Germline V lookup: CDR1 SEHNR, CDR2 FQNEAQ (reference sequence). J was trimmed by 2 bases and V by 4 bases; bases with no gene match: 5. The CDR3 consists of 14 residues. CDR3 DNA: TGTGCCAGCAGCTCGCCCGGACTAGCCTACGAGCAGTACTTC. This codes for CASSSPGLAYEQYF.